These 6 T cell receptor beta chains were sequenced from one sample in a study of shared clonotypes between healthy human individuals. Using immunoSEQ multiplex PCR, the repertoire was profiled, and TCRdb retains in-frame clones only, with some absent. This sample has about 1.1 million clones; approximately 80% occur once, and the top ten carry roughly 0.55%. The sample comprised memory CD4+ T cells from PBMCs. Subset denoted: CD45RA-negative fraction. Receptor source: a man younger than 35 in good health. Some clones in this sample may be carry-over from other donors' samples.

The chain recombines TRBV6-1 with TRBJ1-2, with 8 bases that match TRBD1. Unmatched junction bases numbered 14, after V lost 8 bases and J lost 9 bases. Looked up from germline, CDR1 is MNHNS and CDR2 is SASEGT. This CDR3 spans 14 amino acids. The CDR3 DNA reads TGTGCCAGCTTAAGGGGACAGGAAGTTTCTAGCTACACCTTC. Amino acid sequence: CASLRGQEVSSYTF.

The V call is TRBV28, the J call TRBJ1-5, with D uncertain. CDR3 size: 12 residues. Germline loops: CDR1 MDHEN, CDR2 SYDVKM. The V and J ends lost 1 base and 15 bases respectively, with 13 bases between them. CDR3 bases: TGTGCCAGCAGTTTATCGATGCTAGTAGGGCATTTT. Protein sequence: CASSLSMLVGHF.

The chain recombines TRBV18 with TRBJ2-2, with 9 bases matching TRBD1. The V segment lost 1 base and the J segment 4 bases; nucleotides outside the gene matches: 4. Germline CDR1 is KGHSH and CDR2 is LQKENI. The CDR3 is 16 amino acids. CDR3 coding DNA: TGTGCCAGCTCACCACTTGCGACAGGGGGCACCGGGGAGCTGTTTTTT. Its translation: CASSPLATGGTGELFF.

Comment on this clone: At one boundary the junction diverges from the germline segment, which might be a read error. V usage is TRBV2 and J usage is TRBJ1-5, with D possibly matching TRBD1 (5 bases). CDR1 is SNHLY, CDR2 FYNNEI, per germline. The CDR3 runs to 15 residues. The chain's CDR3 is CASREAGYSNQPQHF. DNA for the CDR3: TGTGCCAGCAGGGAAGCAGGGTATAGCAATCAGCCCCAGCATTTT.

Written as DNA, the CDR3 is TGTGCCTGGAGTGTCGGGACGGACCCTAAATATAGCAATCAGCCCCAGCATTTT. It translates to CAWSVGTDPKYSNQPQHF. The V call is TRBV30, the J call TRBJ1-5; D may be TRBD1 (5 bases). Germline CDR1 is GTSNPN and CDR2 is SVGIG (reference sequence). The CDR3 spans 18 residues. The germline V and J ends were trimmed by 0 bases and 0 bases, with 18 bases remaining between them.

The chain uses TRBV29-1 and TRBJ2-5, with a weak D call TRBD2 (6 bases). CDR3 size: 12 residues. CDR1 and CDR2 from the germline V gene are SQVTM and ANQGSEA. Trimming shortened V by 3 bases and J by 7 bases, and 12 bases separated the two germline ends. CDR3 sequence reads: CSVELGGATQYF. The CDR3 bases are TGCAGCGTTGAGCTGGGCGGGGCGACCCAGTACTTC.